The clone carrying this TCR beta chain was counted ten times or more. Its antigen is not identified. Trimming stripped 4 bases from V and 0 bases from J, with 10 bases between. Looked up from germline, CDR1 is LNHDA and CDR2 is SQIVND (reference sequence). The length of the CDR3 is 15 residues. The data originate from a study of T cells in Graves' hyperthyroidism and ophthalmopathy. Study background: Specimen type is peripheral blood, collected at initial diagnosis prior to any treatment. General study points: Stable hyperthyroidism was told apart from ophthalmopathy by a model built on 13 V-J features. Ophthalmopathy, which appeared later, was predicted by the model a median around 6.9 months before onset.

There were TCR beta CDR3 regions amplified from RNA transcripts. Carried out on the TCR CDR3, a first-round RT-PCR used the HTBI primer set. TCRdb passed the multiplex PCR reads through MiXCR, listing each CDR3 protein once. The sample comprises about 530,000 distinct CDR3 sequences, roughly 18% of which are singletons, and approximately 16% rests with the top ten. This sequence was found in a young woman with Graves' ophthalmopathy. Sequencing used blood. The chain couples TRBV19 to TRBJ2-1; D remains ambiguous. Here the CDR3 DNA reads TGTGCCAGTAGTACTTCTCCGAGCTCCTACAATGAGCAGTTCTTC. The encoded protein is CASSTSPSSYNEQFF.